The next 24 T cell receptor beta chains were all read from a single sample in a study of T cell responses to AZD1222 COVID-19 vaccine (dated by TCRdb to 2020 to 2022). The sample's time point, from its label and the paper: about 28 days (+/-7) after the second vaccine dose. Libraries were constructed by the immunoSEQ multiplex PCR assay. TCRdb obtained this table from immuneACCESS and retained in-frame rearrangements with V and J assigned. These tables miss some clones; where compared with another copy, unresolved V genes account for less than half of the shortfall, and the remainder is unexplained. The sample records 150,000 or so clones, 90% of which are singletons. About 6% of the sample is held by the ten biggest clonotypes. The sample here was peripheral blood, taken 28 days after the second AZD1222 dose. The receptor source for this set is an adult who received the AZD1222 COVID-19 vaccine.

This rearrangement joins TRBV30 to TRBJ1-5, with 7 bases that match TRBD1. Trimming at V came to 4 bases and at J to 5 bases, leaving 8 bases not matched to a gene. The germline gives CDR1 GTSNPN, CDR2 SVGIG (reference sequence). CDR3 length: 14 amino acids. CDR3 amino acids: CAWTPGQRDQPQHF. DNA of the CDR3: TGTGCCTGGACGCCGGGACAGAGAGATCAGCCCCAGCATTTT.

This chain links TRBV19 with TRBJ1-4, with TRBD1 matching 9 bases. The length of the CDR3 is 15 residues. V lost 6 bases, J lost 5 bases, and 7 bases stayed unmatched. Looked up from germline, CDR1 is LNHDA and CDR2 is SQIVND (reference sequence). CDR3 protein: CASSRWGTGNEKLFF. The DNA of the CDR3 is TGTGCCAGTAGCCGATGGGGGACAGGGAATGAAAAACTGTTTTTT.

The chain is built from TRBV19 and TRBJ2-1, with TRBD2 matching 7 bases. The ends lost 6 bases at V and 5 bases at J; junction bases unmatched: 10. This CDR3 is 15 amino acids long. From germline, CDR1 is LNHDA and CDR2 SQIVND (reference sequence). In nucleotides, the CDR3 is TGTGCCAGTAGCCTACGGGGGACTACCGACAATGAGCAGTTCTTC. It yields the protein CASSLRGTTDNEQFF.

V and J are TRBV30 and TRBJ2-5, with D tentatively TRBD2 (6 bases). The CDR3 has 13 residues. Germline CDR1 is GTSNPN and CDR2 is SVGIG (reference sequence). Trimming shortened V by 2 bases and J by 2 bases, and 9 bases separated the two germline ends. As DNA, the CDR3 is TGTGCCTGGAGTCTTGGGGGGCAAGAGACCCAGTACTTC. Protein product: CAWSLGGQETQYF.

The rearrangement links TRBV7-6 to TRBJ1-6; D gene uncertain. The CDR3 spans 14 residues. V was pared by 5 bases and J by 9 bases, with 14 bases between. Germline CDR1 reads SGHVS; CDR2 reads FNYEAQ. In DNA form, the CDR3 reads TGTGCCAGCAGCCCCGGCGGATTTCGTTCACCCCTCCACTTT. This encodes CASSPGGFRSPLHF.

The gene calls are TRBV2 and TRBJ1-4; D unclear. The CDR3 runs 16 residues. V lost 0 bases and J 3 bases, leaving 11 bases between the germline ends. In germline, CDR1 is SNHLY, CDR2 FYNNEI. Here the CDR3 DNA reads TGTGCCAGCAGTGAAGCGCTTTGGGTGGCTAATGAAAAACTGTTTTTT. Translation gives CASSEALWVANEKLFF.

The chain employs TRBV18 and TRBJ2-7, with 7 bases matching TRBD1. The CDR3 is made up of 15 amino acids. With V trimmed by 6 bases and J by 5 bases, 13 bases remained unmatched. In germline, CDR1 is KGHSH, CDR2 LQKENI. DNA of the CDR3: TGTGCCAGCTCTATGCGTGGACAGGAGCGCAACGAGCAGTACTTC. This encodes CASSMRGQERNEQYF.

The rearrangement uses TRBV11-1 and TRBJ1-2; D gene uncertain. CDR1 is SGHAT, CDR2 FQDESV, per germline (reference sequence). CDR3 length: 11 residues. V was trimmed by 6 bases and J by 4 bases, leaving 6 bases between them. This CDR3 reads CASSSGYGYTF. CDR3 in DNA: TGTGCCAGCAGTTCCGGCTATGGCTACACCTTC.

This clone was counted once. This chain links TRBV6-2 or TRBV6-3 with TRBJ2-3; D remains unclear. With 0 bases removed from V and 2 bases from J, the gap between germline ends came to 9 bases. CDR1 and CDR2 from the germline V gene are MNHEY and SVGEGT. The CDR3 is 15 residues long. In DNA, the CDR3 is TGTGCCAGCAGTTACTCCACTTCCAACACAGATACGCAGTATTTT. It translates to CASSYSTSNTDTQYF.

This chain joins TRBV29-1 and TRBJ2-7, with D perhaps TRBD1 (6 bases). Trimming stripped 6 bases from V and 3 bases from J, with 15 bases between. There are 13 residues in the CDR3. Germline CDR1 SQVTM, CDR2 ANQGSEA. The chain's CDR3 is CSVVKDSYYEQYF. Written as DNA, the CDR3 is TGCAGCGTGGTAAAGGACAGCTACTACGAGCAGTACTTC.

The rearrangement uses TRBV7-2 and TRBJ2-3; D unresolved. CDR3 length equals 12 residues. Per germline, CDR1 SGHTA and CDR2 FQGNSA. V lost 4 bases and J lost 3, with 5 bases in between. The CDR3 DNA is TGTGCCAGCAGCTCGTTAACAGATACGCAGTATTTT. Its translation is CASSSLTDTQYF.

The rearrangement joins TRBV7-9 to TRBJ1-1, with D unresolved. Germline V gives CDR1 SEHNR, CDR2 FQNEAQ (reference sequence). This CDR3 is 15 amino acids long. The germline V and J ends were trimmed by 5 bases and 1 base, with 14 bases remaining between them. The CDR3 bases are TGTGCCAGCAGCCCCTTAGGGAATCCGAACACTGAAGCTTTCTTT. It encodes CASSPLGNPNTEAFF.

DNA for the CDR3: TGCGCCAGCAGCCAGTCCCTAGGCGGGCTCCCTTTCCCCGAGCAGTACTTC. Translation gives CASSQSLGGLPFPEQYF. The chain links TRBV4-3 to TRBJ2-7; TRBD2 might be the D (5 bases). This CDR3 is built from 17 residues. Trimming stripped 3 bases from V and 6 bases from J, with 24 bases between. CDR1 LGHNA and CDR2 YSLEER come from the germline V gene.

The chain links TRBV10-3 to TRBJ2-7, with D possibly matching TRBD1 (6 bases). This CDR3 has 13 amino acids. CDR1 and CDR2 from the germline V gene are ENHRY and SYGVKD. Deletions cut 1 base from V and 6 bases from J, with 10 bases between. The CDR3 nucleotides read TGTGCCATCAGTGAGTTGACAGGCGGCGAGCAGTACTTC. It yields the protein CAISELTGGEQYF.

The rearrangement joins TRBV5-1 to TRBJ1-2; the match to TRBD1 covers 7 bases. The CDR3 consists of 17 residues. The germline V gene has CDR1 SGHRS and CDR2 YFSETQ. J gave up 3 bases and V 4 bases, and 15 bases lay outside the gene matches. CDR3 DNA sequence: TGCGCCAGCAGCCTGAAGCCGGAGGGGGCCGGTGACTATGGCTACACCTTC. The encoded protein is CASSLKPEGAGDYGYTF.

This clone showed up just once. The chain joins TRBV9 to TRBJ2-5; D possibly corresponds to TRBD1 (6 bases). This CDR3 spans 13 amino acids. CDR1 and CDR2 (germline): SGDLS, YYNGEE. The V end was cut by 3 bases, the J end by 5 bases, with 11 bases between. The CDR3 DNA reads as TGTGCCAGCAGCGGGGGGCCATGGGAGACCCAGTACTTC. Protein: CASSGGPWETQYF.

This clone was recorded only once. The chain uses TRBV11-3 and TRBJ2-1, with TRBD2 as a possible D gene (7 bases). Trimming shortened V by 3 bases and J by 9 bases, and 15 bases separated the two germline ends. CDR3 length: 14 amino acids. The V gene's germline CDR1 is SGHNT and CDR2 YENEEA. In DNA, the CDR3 is TGTGCCAGCAGCTTTGGGAGGGACACGGGTGAGCAGTTCTTC. The encoded protein is CASSFGRDTGEQFF.

This chain joins TRBV5-1 and TRBJ1-1; 7 nucleotides align to TRBD1. V was pared by 4 bases and J by 3 bases, with 9 bases of the junction left unmatched. Germline V gene sequence: CDR1 SGHRS, CDR2 YFSETQ. The CDR3 consists of 15 residues. CDR3 protein: CASSPWTGLYTEAFF. In DNA, the CDR3 is TGCGCCAGCAGCCCGTGGACAGGTTTATACACTGAAGCTTTCTTT.

CDR3 amino acids: CASSLDFGAGDQPQHF. CDR3 in DNA: TGTGCCAGCAGTCTCGACTTCGGGGCAGGGGATCAGCCCCAGCATTTT. The V gene is TRBV28, the J gene TRBJ1-5; tentatively, D is TRBD1 (6 bases). Germline V CDR1 and CDR2: MDHEN, SYDVKM. The CDR3 is 16 residues long. Trimming left V 5 bases short and J 5 bases short, with 19 bases between.

The rearrangement uses TRBV5-8 and TRBJ2-3, with D tentatively TRBD1 (6 bases). From germline, CDR1 is SGHTS and CDR2 YDEGEE. The length of the CDR3 is 14 residues. Trimming removed 1 base from V and 4 bases from J, with 10 bases in between. The CDR3 nucleotides are TGTGCCAGCAGCTTGTACAGGGTGGCAGATACGCAGTATTTT. It translates to CASSLYRVADTQYF.

The rearrangement joins TRBV18 to TRBJ1-1; 7 bases map to TRBD1. After removal of 3 bases from V and 2 bases from J, the junction contained 6 bases not matched to a gene. This CDR3 is 15 amino acids long. Germline lookup yields CDR1 KGHSH and CDR2 LQKENI. In DNA, the CDR3 is TGTGCCAGCTCACCTAGGGACAGCTTAAACACTGAAGCTTTCTTT. This gives the protein CASSPRDSLNTEAFF. The whole variable domain, remainder taken from reference TRBV18 and TRBJ1-1, is NAGVMQNPRHLVRRRGQEARLRCSPMKGHSHVYWYRQLPEEGLKFMVYLQKENIIDESGMPKERFSAEFPKEGPSILRIQQVVRGDSAAYFCASSPRDSLNTEAFFGQGTRLTVV.

This rearrangement joins TRBV24-1 to TRBJ1-5, with D hard to call. Germline CDR1 KGHDR, CDR2 SFDVKD. V shed 5 bases and J shed 3 bases, with 4 bases lying between them. This CDR3 comprises 12 residues. CDR3 DNA sequence: TGTGCCACCAGTGGCATCAATCAGCCCCAGCATTTT. Translated: CATSGINQPQHF.

The gene calls are TRBV20-1 and TRBJ2-1; TRBD2 is a possible D gene (5 bases). The V end lost 3 bases, the J end lost 7 bases, and 7 bases lay between the germline ends. Per germline, CDR1 DFQATT and CDR2 SNEGSKA (reference sequence). The CDR3 sequence is 11 residues long. The CDR3 sequence is CSARPGNEQFF. CDR3 nucleotides: TGCAGTGCTAGGCCGGGGAATGAGCAGTTCTTC.

V usage is TRBV12-3 or TRBV12-4 and J usage is TRBJ2-5; tentatively, D is TRBD1 (5 bases). V lost 6 bases to trimming and J lost 4 bases, with 12 bases between them. The CDR3 extends over 13 amino acids. The CDR3 DNA sequence: TGTGCCAGCAGGCCCCAGGGCCGAGAGACCCAGTACTTC. Translation: CASRPQGRETQYF.